This T cell receptor beta chain derives from a study of identical twins. A few counts support this clonotype. What it binds is not known. Germline V gene lookup returns CDR1 MNHEY and CDR2 SVGEGT. V was pared by 7 bases and J by 5 bases, with 18 bases between. The CDR3 spans 16 residues. MiXCR, run by TCRdb on the 5' RACE reads, gives a single entry per CDR3 protein. The sample carries around 960,000 distinct CDR3 sequences, roughly an eighth recorded once. Study-wide points: Clonotypes of the beta chain that were abundant in cord blood carried fewer insertions (memory repertoires showed none). Findings came from cross-sectional statistics, without long-term follow-up of donors. Modeled out-of-frame TCR alpha sharing in monozygotic twins fell below observed levels.

These data were also filed under a second study, of yellow fever vaccine responses in identical twins.

Sequenced sample: PBMCs. This receptor was obtained from a woman aged 18-30 years in good health. The chain uses TRBV6-2 or TRBV6-3 and TRBJ1-6; no clear D gene. The CDR3 region has the DNA TGTGCCAGCATTTCAAACGGAGCCCGGAATAATTCACCCCTCCACTTT. It codes for CASISNGARNNSPLHF.